The clone carrying this TCR beta chain was seen more than once but under ten times. Its antigen is still unknown. This CDR3 has 16 amino acids. Germline lookup yields CDR1 SGHRS and CDR2 YFSETQ. J was trimmed by 1 base and V by 3 bases; bases with no gene match: 8. The sample comes from a study of T-cell memory formation after mild COVID-19. TCR alpha and TCR beta cDNA libraries carrying sample barcodes and UMIs came from 5'RACE with constant-segment primers. TCRdb processed the 5' RACE reads anew with MiXCR; each CDR3 protein has one entry. The sample has about 350,000 distinct CDR3 sequences; around 15% are singletons. General study points: CD4+ contracting clones were found mainly in CM and EM, and CD8+ ones in EMRA. There was a balanced CD4/CD8 profile in clones contracting day 15 to 85, and later expanders leaned CD4+. Cross-reactive memory appears to have joined, as suggested by some responding clones showing up in pre-infection memory.

The chain has TRBV5-1 and TRBJ2-5; 8 nucleotides line up with TRBD1. Sequencing used PBMCs or a T cell subset sorted from them (not recorded which). This receptor was taken from a man between 18 and 29 years old who had mild COVID-19 (a few samples of this study predate the infection). Cell type and time point are not known. CDR3 DNA: TGCGCCAGCAGCTCCCGGGACAGGCCACTCCAAGAGACCCAGTACTTC. Amino acid sequence: CASSSRDRPLQETQYF.